This entry lists 6 T cell receptor beta chains sequenced from one sample in a study of cytomegalovirus exposure and HLA in healthy donors. The primer mix had 60 Vbeta and 13 Jbeta primers. Assay: immunoSEQ multiplex PCR; the TCRdb copy retains only in-frame clones and omits some. Here the sample spans 35,000 to 50,000 clones, about 85% being singletons. Sample: PBMCs. These receptors all come from a man between 45 and 60 years old in good health and CMV-seronegative.

The chain recombines TRBV7-9 with TRBJ1-1, with D possibly TRBD1 on 6 matching bases. Trimming removed 0 bases at V and 4 bases at J, with 9 bases between. The CDR3 length is 14 residues. Looked up from germline, CDR1 is SEHNR and CDR2 is FQNEAQ (reference sequence). CDR3 region: CASSLAPRGTEAFF. The CDR3 nucleotides are TGTGCCAGCAGCTTAGCGCCCAGGGGCACTGAAGCTTTCTTT.

The chain is built from TRBV19 and TRBJ2-1, with 8 nucleotides matching TRBD2. Germline CDR1 reads LNHDA; CDR2 reads SQIVND (reference sequence). This CDR3 has 15 residues. With V trimmed by 5 bases and J by 7 bases, 10 bases remained unmatched. CDR3 sequence: CASSGTSGSFNEQFF. Written as DNA, the CDR3 is TGTGCCAGTAGTGGGACCAGCGGGAGTTTTAATGAGCAGTTCTTC.

The V and J genes are TRBV11-2 and TRBJ2-7, with 9 bases fitting TRBD2. The J segment lost 6 bases and the V segment lost 1 base, leaving 7 bases of the junction unmatched. Looked up from germline, CDR1 is SGHAT and CDR2 is FQNNGV. The CDR3 covers 15 residues. The CDR3 loop is CASSLAAGGPREQYF. Here the CDR3 DNA reads TGTGCCAGCAGCTTAGCGGCGGGAGGGCCACGCGAGCAGTACTTC.

The rearrangement uses TRBV27 and TRBJ2-5, with D possibly being TRBD1 (6 bases). Germline loops: CDR1 MNHEY, CDR2 SMNVEV (reference sequence). The CDR3 runs 15 residues. V was clipped by 2 bases and J by 4 bases, with 14 bases between them. The CDR3 DNA is TGTGCCAGCAGTTTACGGTTTGGGGGCGGAGAGACCCAGTACTTC. It yields the protein CASSLRFGGGETQYF.

This clone came up once. The rearrangement links TRBV4-1 to TRBJ2-2; a possible D gene is TRBD1 (5 bases). Trimming removed 0 bases at V and 6 bases at J, with 23 bases between. Germline assignment: CDR1 MGHRA and CDR2 YSYEKL. The CDR3 has 19 amino acids. In DNA, the CDR3 is TGCGCCAGCAGCCAAGATGACCCCCCCGGCGGACATGGACCCGGGGAGCTGTTTTTT. This encodes CASSQDDPPGGHGPGELFF.

V gene TRBV27 combines with J gene TRBJ1-2; 7 bases are shared with TRBD1. Germline V gene sequence: CDR1 MNHEY, CDR2 SMNVEV (reference sequence). CDR3 length: 14 residues. The trim removed 5 bases at V and 0 bases at J, leaving 3 bases unmatched. The CDR3 sequence: CASSHRGTNYGYTF. The DNA of the CDR3 is TGTGCCAGCAGTCACAGGGGAACTAACTATGGCTACACCTTC.